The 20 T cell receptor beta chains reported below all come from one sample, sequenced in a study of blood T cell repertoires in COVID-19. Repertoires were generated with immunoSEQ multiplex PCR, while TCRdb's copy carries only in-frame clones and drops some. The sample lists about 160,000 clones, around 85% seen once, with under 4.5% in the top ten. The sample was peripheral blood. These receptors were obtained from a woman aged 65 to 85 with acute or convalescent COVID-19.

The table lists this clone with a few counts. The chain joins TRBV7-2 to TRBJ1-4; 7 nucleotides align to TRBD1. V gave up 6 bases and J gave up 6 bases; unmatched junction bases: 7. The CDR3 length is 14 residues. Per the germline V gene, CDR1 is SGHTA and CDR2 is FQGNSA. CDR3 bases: TGTGCCAGCAGTTCTCAGGGGGGCGATGAAAAACTGTTTTTT. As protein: CASSSQGGDEKLFF.

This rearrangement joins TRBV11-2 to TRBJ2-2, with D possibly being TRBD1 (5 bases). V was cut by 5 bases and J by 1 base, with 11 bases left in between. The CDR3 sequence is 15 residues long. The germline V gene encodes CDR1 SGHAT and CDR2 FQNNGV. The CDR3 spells CASSGRRVNTGELFF. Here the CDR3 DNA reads TGTGCCAGCAGCGGGCGCAGGGTGAACACCGGGGAGCTGTTTTTT.

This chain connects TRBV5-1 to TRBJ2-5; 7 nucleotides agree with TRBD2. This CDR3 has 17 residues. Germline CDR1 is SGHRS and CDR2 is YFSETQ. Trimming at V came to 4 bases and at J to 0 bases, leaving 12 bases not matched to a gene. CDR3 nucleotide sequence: TGCGCCAGCAGCATAGGACTAGTCCGACACAACCAAGAGACCCAGTACTTC. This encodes CASSIGLVRHNQETQYF.

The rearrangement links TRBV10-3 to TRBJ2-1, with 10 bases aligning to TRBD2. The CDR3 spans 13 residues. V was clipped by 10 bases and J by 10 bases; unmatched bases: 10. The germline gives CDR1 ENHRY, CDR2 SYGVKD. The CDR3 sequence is CATAASGSSEQFF. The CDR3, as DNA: TGTGCCACCGCGGCTAGCGGGAGCTCAGAGCAGTTCTTC.

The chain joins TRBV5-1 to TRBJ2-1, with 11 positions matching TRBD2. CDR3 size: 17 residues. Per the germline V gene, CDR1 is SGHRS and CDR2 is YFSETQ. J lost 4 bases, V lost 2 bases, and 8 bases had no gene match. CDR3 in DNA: TGCGCCAGCAGCTTTAACTTAGCGGGAGGGGAATACAATGAGCAGTTCTTC. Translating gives CASSFNLAGGEYNEQFF.

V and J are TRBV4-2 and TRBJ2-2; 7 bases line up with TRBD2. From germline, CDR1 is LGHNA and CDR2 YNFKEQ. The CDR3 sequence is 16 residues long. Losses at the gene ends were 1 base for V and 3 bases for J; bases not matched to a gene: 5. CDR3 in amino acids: CASSQVRAGDTGELFF. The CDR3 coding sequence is TGTGCCAGCAGCCAAGTCCGGGCGGGGGACACCGGGGAGCTGTTTTTT.

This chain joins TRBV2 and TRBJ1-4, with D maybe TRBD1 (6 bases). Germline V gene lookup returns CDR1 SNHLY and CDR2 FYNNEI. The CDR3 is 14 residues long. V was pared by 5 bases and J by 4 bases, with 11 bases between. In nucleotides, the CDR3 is TGTGCCAGCAGTCCGCAGGGGTTTAATGAAAAACTGTTTTTT. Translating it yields CASSPQGFNEKLFF. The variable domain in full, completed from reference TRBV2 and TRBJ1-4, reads EPEVTQTPSHQVTQMGQEVILRCVPISNHLYFYWYRQILGQKVEFLVSFYNNEISEKSEIFDDQFSVERPDGSNFTLKIRSTKLEDSAMYFCASSPQGFNEKLFFGSGTQLSVL.

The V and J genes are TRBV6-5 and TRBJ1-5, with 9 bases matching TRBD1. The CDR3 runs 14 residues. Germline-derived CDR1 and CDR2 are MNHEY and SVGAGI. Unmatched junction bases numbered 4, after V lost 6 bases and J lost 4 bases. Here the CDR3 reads CASRSGTGNQPQHF. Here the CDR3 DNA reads TGTGCCAGCAGGTCCGGGACAGGGAATCAGCCCCAGCATTTT.

In DNA, the CDR3 is TGTGCCAGCAGCTTGGGGGAGACAGGGGACATCTCTGGAAACACCATATATTTT. Protein: CASSLGETGDISGNTIYF. The chain joins TRBV5-6 to TRBJ1-3; 8 bases align to TRBD1. The V segment lost 0 bases and the J segment 0 bases; nucleotides outside the gene matches: 8. This CDR3 region has 18 residues. CDR1 SGHDT and CDR2 YYEEEE come from the germline V gene.

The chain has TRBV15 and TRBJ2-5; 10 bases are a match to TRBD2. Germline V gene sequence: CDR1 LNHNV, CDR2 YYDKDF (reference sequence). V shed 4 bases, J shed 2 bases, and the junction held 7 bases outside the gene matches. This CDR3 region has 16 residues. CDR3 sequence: CATSTSGRRGQETQYF. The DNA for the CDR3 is TGTGCCACCAGCACTAGCGGGAGAAGGGGGCAAGAGACCCAGTACTTC. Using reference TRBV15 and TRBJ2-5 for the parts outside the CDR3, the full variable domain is DAMVIQNPRYQVTQFGKPVTLSCSQTLNHNVMYWYQQKSSQAPKLLFHYYDKDFNNEADTPDNFQSRRPNTSFCFLDIRSPGLGDTAMYLCATSTSGRRGQETQYFGPGTRLLVL.

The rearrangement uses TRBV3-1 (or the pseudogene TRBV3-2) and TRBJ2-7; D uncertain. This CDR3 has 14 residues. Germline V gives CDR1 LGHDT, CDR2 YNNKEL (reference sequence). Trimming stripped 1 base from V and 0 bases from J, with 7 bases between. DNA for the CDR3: TGTGCCAGCAGCCAAGGAGTGTTCTCCTACGAGCAGTACTTC. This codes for CASSQGVFSYEQYF.

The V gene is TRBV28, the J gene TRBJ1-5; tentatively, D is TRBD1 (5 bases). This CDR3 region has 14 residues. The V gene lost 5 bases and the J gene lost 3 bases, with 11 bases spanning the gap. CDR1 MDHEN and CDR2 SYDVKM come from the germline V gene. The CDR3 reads CASSITGPNQPQHF. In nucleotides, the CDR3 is TGTGCCAGCAGTATAACAGGTCCCAATCAGCCCCAGCATTTT. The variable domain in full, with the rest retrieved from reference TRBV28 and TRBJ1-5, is DVKVTQSSRYLVKRTGEKVFLECVQDMDHENMFWYRQDPGLGLRLIYFSYDVKMKEKGDIPEGYSVSREKKERFSLILESASTNQTSMYLCASSITGPNQPQHFGDGTRLSIL.

CDR3 coding DNA: TGTGCCAGCAGTTCTCTAGCGGGAGGGGCTAACGAAGAGCAGTACTTC. Residues: CASSSLAGGANEEQYF. The chain combines TRBV28 with TRBJ2-7, with TRBD2 matching over 12 bases. Trimming cost V 4 bases and J 7 bases; bases outside gene matches: 11. This CDR3 comprises 16 residues. Germline V gene data show CDR1 as MDHEN and CDR2 as SYDVKM.

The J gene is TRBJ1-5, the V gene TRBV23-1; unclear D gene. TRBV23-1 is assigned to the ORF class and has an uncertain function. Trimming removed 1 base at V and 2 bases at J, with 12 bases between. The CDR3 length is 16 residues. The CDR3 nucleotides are TGCGCCAGCAGTCAATGCTGGCAACCTTGCAATCAGCCCCAGCATTTT. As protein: CASSQCWQPCNQPQHF.

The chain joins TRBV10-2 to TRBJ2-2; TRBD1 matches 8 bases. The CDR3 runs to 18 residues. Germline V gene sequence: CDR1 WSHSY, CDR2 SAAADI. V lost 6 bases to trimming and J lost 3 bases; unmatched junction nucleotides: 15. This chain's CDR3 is CASRADGQGVSYTGELFF. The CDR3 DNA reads TGCGCCAGCAGAGCAGACGGACAGGGCGTCTCTTACACCGGGGAGCTGTTTTTT.

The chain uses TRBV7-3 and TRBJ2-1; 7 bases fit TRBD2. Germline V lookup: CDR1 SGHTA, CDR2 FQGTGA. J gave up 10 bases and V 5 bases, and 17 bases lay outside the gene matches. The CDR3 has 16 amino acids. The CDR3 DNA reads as TGTGCCAGCAGCCATGGGGTCGGGAGGTCCCGGTGGGAGCAGTTCTTC. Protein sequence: CASSHGVGRSRWEQFF.

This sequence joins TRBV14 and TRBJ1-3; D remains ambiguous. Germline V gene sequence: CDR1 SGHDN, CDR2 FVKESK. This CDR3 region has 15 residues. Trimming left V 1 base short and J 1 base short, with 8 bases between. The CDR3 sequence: CASSQARWSGNTIYF. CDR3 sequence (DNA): TGTGCCAGCAGCCAAGCTCGGTGGTCTGGAAACACCATATATTTT.

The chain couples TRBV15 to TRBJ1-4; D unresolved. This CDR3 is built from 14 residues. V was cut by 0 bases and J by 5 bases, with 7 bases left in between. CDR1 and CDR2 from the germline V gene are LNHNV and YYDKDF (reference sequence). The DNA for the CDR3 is TGTGCCACCAGCAGAGATCCACAGAATGAAAAACTGTTTTTT. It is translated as CATSRDPQNEKLFF.

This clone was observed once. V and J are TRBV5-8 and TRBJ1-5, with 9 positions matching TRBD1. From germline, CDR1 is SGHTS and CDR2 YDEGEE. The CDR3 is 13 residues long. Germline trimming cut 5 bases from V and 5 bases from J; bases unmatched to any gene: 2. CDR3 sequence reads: CASRDRGHQPQHF. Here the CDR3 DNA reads TGTGCCAGCAGGGACAGGGGTCATCAGCCCCAGCATTTT. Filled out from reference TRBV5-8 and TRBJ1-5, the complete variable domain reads EAGVTQSPTHLIKTRGQQATLRCSPISGHTSVYWYQQALGLGLQFLLWYDEGEERNRGNFPPRFSGRQFPNYSSELNVNALELEDSALYLCASRDRGHQPQHFGDGTRLSIL.

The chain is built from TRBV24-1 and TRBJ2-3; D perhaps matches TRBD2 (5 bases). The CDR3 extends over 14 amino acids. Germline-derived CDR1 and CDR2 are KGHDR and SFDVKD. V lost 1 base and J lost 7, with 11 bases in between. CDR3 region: CATSDFPDLNTQYF. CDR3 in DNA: TGTGCCACCAGTGATTTTCCGGACTTGAATACGCAGTATTTT.